This T cell receptor beta chain originates from a study of blood T cell repertoires in COVID-19. Study summary: Whether acute or convalescent, the COVID-19 samples came from the United States, Italy and Spain. Sample material is recorded as cDNA or gDNA derived from T cells, B-cell-depleted T cells, or PBMCs.

In Seattle, patients joined the study during active infection and were tracked longitudinally. Germline values: CDR1 SGHNT, CDR2 YYREEE (reference sequence). V was cut by 0 bases and J by 7 bases, with 16 bases left in between. This CDR3 has 15 residues. In the authors' methods: Reference gene primer amplification gave estimated nucleated cell counts. TCRdb keeps only in-frame clones here, not all; method: immunoSEQ multiplex PCR. The D gene and trimming were derived from the DNA, and the V and J assignments and clone size from that table. The sample has some 310,000 clones; roughly 90% are singletons.

Sequencing was done on a sample of peripheral blood. The receptor was derived from a woman in her thirties with COVID-19, enrolled during active disease. The V call is TRBV5-4, the J call TRBJ1-2; the D gene is possibly TRBD1 (5 bases). CDR3 sequence reads: CASSLEADSGGGYTF. CDR3 coding DNA: TGTGCCAGCAGCTTGGAGGCGGACTCGGGGGGTGGCTACACCTTC.